The text below deals with one T cell receptor (beta chain). This clonotype has ten or more counts. Its cognate antigen has yet to be identified. Qualities for individual bases were not recorded, and no much larger clone is one base off. This record comes from a study of identical twins listed by TCRdb under 2016. Regarding the complete study: To test whether fetal clonotypes persist, this study deep-sequenced TCR alpha and beta repertoires from monozygotic twins, from unrelated adults of various ages, and from cord blood. Replicate twin experiments were performed at different times using different library preparation protocols to rule out contamination.

Library preparation used 5' RACE. The run used an Illumina HiSeq 2000. A universal primer binding site was added through template switching, and the final cDNA carried a unique molecular identifier so that TCR cDNA molecules could be counted accurately. First-strand cDNA for TCR alpha and beta chains was synthesized from specific primers in the conserved constant-segment region. To control for contamination, every cDNA library was double barcoded, receiving both a SMART-Mk sample barcode and Illumina barcodes. TruSeq adapter sequences along with Illumina sample barcodes were introduced in two successive PCR steps. TCR alpha and beta cDNA libraries were sequenced on the Illumina HiSeq platform with custom primers. The authors processed their data as follows. Raw reads were processed with MiGEC to extract unique molecular identifiers, and MiXCR was used to determine CDR3 positions. For each individual, recombination models were inferred using an EM algorithm with the repgenHMM and IGoR tools. Shared clonotype analysis was performed with the tcR package in R, normalizing sharing by the product of cloneset sizes. To study raw recombination free of thymic and clonal selection effects, out-of-frame nonproductive sequences were analyzed. The public sequencing data were trimmed at Q25 with fastp and processed into clonotypes with MiXCR by TCRdb, which kept only in-frame beta chains. Each CDR3 protein appears once, grouped with its most common genes and DNA. The V and J calls shown here were made by TCRdb, not taken from the authors' results. Recorded for this sample are approximately 590,000 distinct CDR3 sequences; roughly 9.9% of them occurred a single time. Roughly 3.2% of the sample belongs to the ten largest clones.

V lost 7 bases and J lost 6 bases; the stretch between them is 15 bases long. Counted from cysteine to phenylalanine, this CDR3 has 14 amino acids. Only the CDR3 region is kept as DNA, spanning 42 bases read in frame from base 1. Only healthy Caucasian donors were included. The twin cohort comprised three pairs of female monozygotic twins, all aged roughly 18 to 30 years. Peripheral blood mononuclear cells were used as the source from which RNA for TCR libraries was isolated. Study-wide findings and limitations: Compared with coincidental sharing between unrelated individuals, an excess of low generation-probability sequences was observed among out-of-frame TCR alpha sequences shared between twins. Invariant T cells such as MAIT and iNKT could partly confound zero-insertion analyses, although diverse VJ usage argued against such confounding for most clonotypes. Because the same donors could not be followed over many years, conclusions were based on cross-sectional statistical analysis. Abundant cord blood beta clonotypes carried fewer insertions; young adult naive repertoires showed a weaker similar trend, while memory repertoires showed none. The excess sharing between twins in beta out-of-frame sequences was weaker because fewer shared sequences reduced the signal-to-noise ratio. Recombination models systematically underestimated out-of-frame TCR alpha sharing in monozygotic twins but agreed with sharing between unrelated individuals.

This sample also appeared in a second study, on yellow fever vaccine responses in identical twins. Looking at the second paper: The T cell response to vaccination in identical twins was reported by the authors to appear partly convergent and partly personalized. Focusing on identical twins, the study followed the T cell clones that responded to the vaccine, and did so with precision.

This TCR was sampled from a woman younger than 35 in good health. The sequenced material came from PBMCs. The sequence links TRBV12-3 or TRBV12-4 to TRBJ2-2; the D segment could be TRBD1, given 5 matching bases. The DNA sequence reads TGTGCCAGCAAACCACAGGAAAATTCCGGGGAGCTGTTTTTT. It translates as CASKPQENSGELFF.